The clone carrying this TCR beta chain was counted between two and nine times. Its antigen is unknown. The sample belongs to a study of T-cell reconstitution after alpha-beta-depleted transplantation in children. Broader study findings: The authors attributed T-cell counts and diversity one year after transplant mostly to newly produced T cells.

Unique molecular identifiers tagged the TCRbeta library. TCRdb passed the PCR reads through MiXCR, listing each CDR3 protein once. The data contain 450,000 to 700,000 distinct CDR3 sequences, more than 20% of them singletons. Trimming removed 3 bases from V and 0 bases from J; junction bases left unmatched: 7. The CDR3 covers 16 residues. Germline V gene sequence: CDR1 DFQATT, CDR2 SNEGSKA (reference sequence). The starting material was PBMCs, obtained before TCRalphabeta/CD19-depleted stem cell transplant. This clonotype was sampled from a boy less than two years old with Wiskott-Aldrich syndrome, due to receive a stem cell transplant. The chain has TRBV20-1 and TRBJ2-3, with 9 bases fitting TRBD1. Here the CDR3 DNA reads TGCAGTGCTAGCGCCGGGACAGGGTTTAGCACAGATACGCAGTATTTT. This translates into CSASAGTGFSTDTQYF.